This TCR beta chain originates from a study of beta chain features in type 1 diabetes. Broader study findings: Moderate but significant shortening of TCRB CDR3s was recorded in all four CD4+ subsets from Type 1 diabetes patients.

Worth noting for this clone: Its antigen is not identified.

This CDR3 has 13 residues. V dropped 2 bases and J dropped 6 bases, with 10 bases sitting between them. Germline CDR1 is SGDLS and CDR2 is YYNGEE. Expressed TCRB transcripts got sequenced, as all isolated RNA was reverse transcribed. Generated by immunoSEQ multiplex PCR, the TCRdb table keeps only in-frame clones and is missing some. In the table there are about 52,000 clones, roughly 39% of which are singletons. The receptor was derived from a man younger than 45 with type 1 diabetes. V gene TRBV9 combines with J gene TRBJ2-3, with TRBD2 as a possible D gene (5 bases). Material: Tregs from blood. The CDR3 region has the DNA TGTGCCAGCAGCGTCCGGACTGCCGATACGCAGTATTTT. Protein: CASSVRTADTQYF.